This paragraph reports one TCR beta chain. The antigen remains unidentified. RNA transcripts served as template for amplifying TCR beta CDR3 sequences. HTBI primers were employed in first-round RT-PCR, then a second-round multiplex PCR followed. TCRdb fed the multiplex PCR reads into MiXCR, producing one record per CDR3 protein. The sample holds hundreds of thousands of distinct CDR3 sequences, about 41% seen once. The CDR3 contains 15 residues. V shed 5 bases, J shed 4 bases, and the junction held 6 bases outside the gene matches. Germline CDR1 SEHNR, CDR2 FQNEAQ (reference sequence). The data were obtained in a study of Graves' ophthalmopathy and Graves' hyperthyroidism. The study, taken as a whole, reports: Blood also harbored most expanded thyroid clonotypes above 0.001 frequency. From stable hyperthyroidism, ophthalmopathy was separated by a 13-signature model with 87.88% sensitivity and about 81% specificity.

The J gene is TRBJ2-2, the V gene TRBV7-9, with 8 bases identical to TRBD1. The receptor was isolated from an adult man with Graves' ophthalmopathy. What was sequenced was peripheral blood. The CDR3 spells CASSPDRVRTGELFF. DNA for the CDR3: TGTGCCAGCAGCCCGGACAGGGTGCGCACCGGGGAGCTGTTTTTT. Variable domain in full (rest from reference TRBV7-9 and TRBJ2-2): DTGVSQNPRHKITKRGQNVTFRCDPISEHNRLYWYRQTLGQGPEFLTYFQNEAQLEKSRLLSDRFSAERPKGSFSTLEIQRTEQGDSAMYLCASSPDRVRTGELFFGEGSRLTVL.